This paragraph reports one T cell receptor (beta chain). Its specificity is not known. This specimen belongs to a study of PD-1 blockade in classical Hodgkin lymphoma. Study-wide findings and caveats: Complete responders matched newly diagnosed patients in baseline diversity. Researchers reported that CD4+ TCR diversity, though not CD8+, rose significantly by C4D1.

Every patient had relapsed following autologous stem cell transplantation, and cohorts differed in brentuximab vedotin exposure. Using immunoSEQ multiplex PCR, the repertoire was profiled, and TCRdb retains in-frame clones only, with some absent. The sample lists tens of thousands of clones, 90% occurring once. The sequence came from a human donor with classical Hodgkin lymphoma. The sequencing here drew on peripheral blood mononuclear cells (PBMCs), taken at baseline.

The CDR3 loop is CASSRDRGRGPQPQHF. CDR3 DNA: TGTGCCAGTAGCCGGGACAGGGGGCGCGGGCCTCAGCCCCAGCATTTT. The chain employs TRBV19 and TRBJ1-5; 12 bases fit TRBD1. Germline V gene data show CDR1 as LNHDA and CDR2 as SQIVND (reference sequence). V was clipped by 6 bases and J by 6 bases; unmatched bases: 9. The CDR3 has 16 amino acids.